The 13 T cell receptor beta chains in this list originate from one sample, sequenced in a study of PD-1 blockade in classical Hodgkin lymphoma. The sample's time point: cycle 4 day 1 (C4D1), after 6 weeks of nivolumab. Every one of the patients relapsed after autologous stem cell transplantation (brentuximab vedotin exposure was variable). Here immunoSEQ multiplex PCR was the method, and the copy in TCRdb shows in-frame clones only, minus some. Of roughly 90,000 clones in the sample, 75% to 85% were seen once. The sequences come from peripheral blood mononuclear cells (PBMCs), collected before the fourth cycle of nivolumab. These receptors all stem from a human donor with classical Hodgkin lymphoma.

J is TRBJ1-4 and V is TRBV6-5; D gene unclear. The CDR3 loop spans 14 amino acids. Germline lookup yields CDR1 MNHEY and CDR2 SVGAGI. The V end lost 2 bases, the J end lost 4 bases, and 8 bases lay between the germline ends. Written as DNA, the CDR3 is TGTGCCAGCAGTTACGGTCGGGTTAATGAAAAACTGTTTTTT. It translates to CASSYGRVNEKLFF.

Comment on this clone: At one of its ends the junction is not consistent with the germline gene, which may arise from a read error. The chain employs TRBV6-6 and TRBJ2-2; tentatively, D is TRBD1 (5 bases). The germline V gene encodes CDR1 MNHNY and CDR2 SVGAGI (reference sequence). The CDR3 length is 12 residues. In DNA, the CDR3 is TGTGCCATCAGTGTCCAGGGAATCGGGCTGTTTTTT. This sequence encodes CAISVQGIGLFF.

The CDR3 DNA reads as TGTGCCAGCAGACCACACTACCTAGCGGGAGAGGATACGCAGTATTTT. Translation: CASRPHYLAGEDTQYF. The rearrangement links TRBV11-1 to TRBJ2-3, with 10 positions matching TRBD2. Trimming cost V 6 bases and J 6 bases; bases outside gene matches: 12. CDR3 length equals 16 residues. Germline-derived CDR1 and CDR2 are SGHAT and FQDESV (reference sequence).

V and J are TRBV6-5 and TRBJ1-2, with D possibly matching TRBD1 (5 bases). Germline V CDR1 and CDR2: MNHEY, SVGAGI. This CDR3 comprises 13 residues. V was shortened by 7 bases and J by 5 bases, with 14 bases between the two germline ends. CDR3 protein: CASTGGGVYGYTF. CDR3 DNA: TGTGCCAGCACCGGGGGAGGAGTATATGGCTACACCTTC.

This clone was seen more than once but under ten times. The J gene is TRBJ2-7, the V gene TRBV5-4; D might be TRBD2 (5 bases). V gave up 0 bases and J gave up 3 bases, with 7 bases separating them. The V gene's germline CDR1 is SGHNT and CDR2 YYREEE (reference sequence). The CDR3 has 13 residues. CDR3 region: CASSLGGVYEQYF. The CDR3 coding sequence is TGTGCCAGCAGCTTGGGGGGAGTCTACGAGCAGTACTTC.

The V gene is TRBV19, the J gene TRBJ2-1; D unresolved. The CDR3 runs to 12 residues. Trimming left V 7 bases short and J 9 bases short, with 13 bases between. Looked up from germline, CDR1 is LNHDA and CDR2 is SQIVND (reference sequence). CDR3 in DNA: TGTGCCAGTATGAACCGGTTGGGTGAGCAGTTCTTC. Protein: CASMNRLGEQFF.

The J gene is TRBJ1-2, the V gene TRBV28; D remains unclear. Germline V gene data show CDR1 as MDHEN and CDR2 as SYDVKM. The CDR3 is 12 residues long. With 7 bases removed from V and 6 bases from J, the gap between germline ends came to 12 bases. CDR3 sequence reads: CASTPGGDGYTF. The CDR3 DNA follows: TGTGCCAGCACCCCCGGTGGGGATGGCTACACCTTC.

The J gene is TRBJ1-3, the V gene TRBV7-6, with 7 bases fitting TRBD1. Germline values: CDR1 SGHVS, CDR2 FNYEAQ. V was pared by 5 bases and J by 5 bases, with 6 bases of the junction left unmatched. CDR3 size: 14 residues. CDR3 region: CASSGWDSRNTIYF. CDR3 sequence (DNA): TGTGCCAGCAGCGGATGGGACAGTCGAAACACCATATATTTT. Based on the CDR3 plus reference TRBV7-6 and TRBJ1-3, the full variable domain is GAGVSQSPRYKVTKRGQDVALRCDPISGHVSLYWYRQALGQGPEFLTYFNYEAQQDKSGLPNDRFSAERPEGSISTLTIQRTEQRDSAMYRCASSGWDSRNTIYFGEGSWLTVV.

The chain recombines TRBV9 with TRBJ2-2, with 7 bases fitting TRBD1. The CDR3 covers 17 residues. CDR1 is SGDLS and CDR2 is YYNGEE in the germline V gene. V lost 4 bases, J lost 6 bases, and 15 bases stayed unmatched. For the CDR3, the DNA is TGTGCCAGCAGCACGGGGACAGTTCTGGCCTTGGCCGGGGAGCTGTTTTTT. As protein: CASSTGTVLALAGELFF.

This clone was detected a few times. The chain is built from TRBV5-1 and TRBJ1-3; weak D call: TRBD1 (5 bases). There are 16 residues in the CDR3. The V and J ends lost 0 bases and 0 bases respectively, with 10 bases between them. Germline CDR1 SGHRS, CDR2 YFSETQ. In DNA, the CDR3 is TGCGCCAGCAGCTTGGGGGGACTTGACTCTGGAAACACCATATATTTT. Translating it yields CASSLGGLDSGNTIYF. Drawing the rest from reference TRBV5-1 and TRBJ1-3, the complete variable domain is KAGVTQTPRYLIKTRGQQVTLSCSPISGHRSVSWYQQTPGQGLQFLFEYFSETQRNKGNFPGRFSGRQFSNSRSEMNVSTLELGDSALYLCASSLGGLDSGNTIYFGEGSWLTVV.

This clone showed up just a few times. The V and J genes are TRBV19 and TRBJ1-1; the D is unclear. The V and J ends lost 1 base and 1 base respectively, with 10 bases between them. From germline, CDR1 is LNHDA and CDR2 SQIVND (reference sequence). This CDR3 region has 15 residues. This CDR3 reads CASSIGGVPNTEAFF. The CDR3 coding sequence is TGTGCCAGTAGTATAGGTGGGGTGCCGAACACTGAAGCTTTCTTT.

The CDR3 DNA reads as TGTGCCAGTAGTATGGGGGGACAGGGCCCCTACGAGCAGTACTTC. Protein sequence: CASSMGGQGPYEQYF. The chain combines TRBV19 with TRBJ2-7, with 9 bases fitting TRBD1. Germline V CDR1 and CDR2: LNHDA, SQIVND (reference sequence). V gave up 3 bases and J gave up 2 bases; unmatched junction bases: 5. The CDR3 spans 15 residues.

This clone was seen more than once but under ten times. The chain employs TRBV7-9 and TRBJ2-7; D might be TRBD1 (6 bases). Per the germline V gene, CDR1 is SEHNR and CDR2 is FQNEAQ (reference sequence). The CDR3 spans 12 residues. The V and J ends lost 6 bases and 4 bases respectively, with 10 bases between them. Here the CDR3 reads CASSSGVYEQYF. The DNA of the CDR3 is TGTGCCAGCAGTTCAGGGGTGTACGAGCAGTACTTC.